These 32 T cell receptor beta chains were all obtained from the same sample, sequenced in a study of vaccination effects on CD4 cells after COVID-19. After expansion with viral peptide pools in the ViraFEST assay, antigen-specific CD4+ T cells were sequenced. Having been cultured for about ten days, the cells underwent CD4+ T cell isolation. The participants, recipients of two vaccine doses, got either BNT162b2 or mRNA-1273. Their specific antigens are unknown. Some clones are missing from TCRdb's copy, which holds only in-frame ones; the method was immunoSEQ multiplex PCR. Of tens of thousands of clones in the sample, about 80% were seen once. This material consisted of CD4+ T cells from PBMCs cultured with HCoV-229E spike peptides, taken after COVID-19 vaccination. These receptors were collected from a human donor who received a COVID-19 vaccine.

The genes are TRBV7-2 and TRBJ2-1; unclear D gene. This CDR3 contains 13 residues. V was cut by 7 bases and J by 6 bases, with 13 bases left in between. Germline lookup yields CDR1 SGHTA and CDR2 FQGNSA. The CDR3: CASTQWGSNEQFF. CDR3 DNA: TGTGCCAGCACCCAATGGGGTTCCAATGAGCAGTTCTTC.

V is TRBV6-6 and J is TRBJ2-2; D not certain. The V and J ends lost 2 bases and 0 bases respectively, with 7 bases between them. This CDR3 has 15 amino acids. Germline lookup yields CDR1 MNHNY and CDR2 SVGAGI (reference sequence). The CDR3 DNA follows: TGTGCCAGCAGTTACCCTTATTCGAACACCGGGGAGCTGTTTTTT. Translation: CASSYPYSNTGELFF.

V usage is TRBV5-1 and J usage is TRBJ2-7; perhaps TRBD1 as D (6 bases). Germline values: CDR1 SGHRS, CDR2 YFSETQ. Trimming shortened V by 4 bases and J by 1 base, and 12 bases separated the two germline ends. This CDR3 has 14 residues. The CDR3 DNA follows: TGCGCCAGCAGCGAACAGGGAATGTCCTACGAGCAGTACGTC. It codes for CASSEQGMSYEQYV.

This chain connects TRBV6-5 to TRBJ1-1, with D perhaps matching TRBD1 (5 bases). The CDR3 totals 15 residues. Trimming left V 6 bases short and J 2 bases short, with 16 bases between. Germline lookup yields CDR1 MNHEY and CDR2 SVGAGI. CDR3 in amino acids: CASRVPGGANTEAFF. DNA for the CDR3: TGTGCCAGCAGGGTACCAGGAGGGGCAAACACTGAAGCTTTCTTT.

The chain employs TRBV29-1 and TRBJ2-3; perhaps TRBD2 as D (6 bases). The CDR3 is made up of 15 amino acids. Germline V CDR1 and CDR2: SQVTM, ANQGSEA. The V and J ends lost 6 bases and 4 bases respectively, with 20 bases between them. The CDR3 protein is CSVRGGQVEPDTQYF. In DNA, the CDR3 is TGCAGCGTCCGAGGAGGGCAGGTCGAGCCAGATACGCAGTATTTT.

The chain recombines TRBV12-1 with TRBJ2-7; the D call of TRBD2 is as the table states it, not checked on the DNA. TRBV12-1 is noted as a pseudogene. The CDR3 consists of 15 residues. As DNA, the CDR3 is TGTGCCAGCAGCCCGACTAGCGGGGGCCCGTACGAGCAGTACGTC. This codes for CASSPTSGGPYEQYV.

This clone occurred a few times. This chain uses TRBV2 with TRBJ2-3; no firm D call. Trimming took off 6 bases at V and 2 bases at J, with 6 bases between the two ends. CDR1 is SNHLY, CDR2 FYNNEI, per germline. The CDR3 spans 12 residues. The CDR3 protein is CASRGYTDTQYF. Here the CDR3 DNA reads TGTGCCAGCAGAGGTTACACAGATACGCAGTATTTT. Together with reference TRBV2 and TRBJ2-3, the CDR3 gives the full variable domain: EPEVTQTPSHQVTQMGQEVILRCVPISNHLYFYWYRQILGQKVEFLVSFYNNEISEKSEIFDDQFSVERPDGSNFTLKIRSTKLEDSAMYFCASRGYTDTQYFGPGTRLTVL.

The chain couples TRBV27 to TRBJ1-2; D not resolved. Trimming took 6 bases from V and 0 from J, leaving 8 bases between them. The CDR3 sequence is 13 residues long. Germline-derived CDR1 and CDR2 are MNHEY and SMNVEV (reference sequence). CDR3 sequence: CASSALANYGYTF. The DNA of the CDR3 is TGTGCCAGCAGCGCTTTAGCTAACTATGGCTACACCTTC.

The chain carries TRBV7-2 and TRBJ2-3, with TRBD2 matching over 9 bases. Germline assignment: CDR1 SGHTA and CDR2 FQGNSA. Trimming took 5 bases from V and 2 from J; bases not matched to a gene: 11. The CDR3 has 17 residues. The CDR3 here is CASSPVGGGGFTDTQYF. The CDR3 DNA sequence: TGTGCCAGCAGCCCGGTGGGCGGGGGGGGATTCACAGATACGCAGTATTTT.

There are a few counts of this clone. This sequence joins TRBV29-1 and TRBJ1-2; a possible D gene is TRBD1 (5 bases). The CDR3 contains 14 residues. V dropped 6 bases and J dropped 7 bases, with 21 bases sitting between them. Looked up from germline, CDR1 is SQVTM and CDR2 is ANQGSEA. The CDR3 protein is CSVPPQGGGGGYTF. The DNA of the CDR3 is TGCAGCGTCCCTCCCCAGGGCGGGGGTGGTGGCTACACCTTC.

CDR3 sequence (DNA): TGTGCCAGCAGTTTAGCGTTGGGGTTTGGCTACACCTTC. This gives the protein CASSLALGFGYTF. V gene TRBV12-3 or TRBV12-4 combines with J gene TRBJ1-2; D is undetermined. This CDR3 contains 13 residues. V lost 0 bases and J lost 7, with 9 bases in between.

This chain links TRBV12-3 or TRBV12-4 with TRBJ2-5; D may be TRBD2 (6 bases). Trimming took off 2 bases at V and 5 bases at J, with 9 bases between the two ends. This CDR3 comprises 13 residues. CDR3: CASSLYGGETQYF. The CDR3 DNA reads as TGTGCCAGCAGTTTATACGGGGGTGAGACCCAGTACTTC.

This chain uses TRBV19 with TRBJ2-5, with D possibly TRBD1 on 6 matching bases. With 6 bases removed from V and 0 bases from J, the gap between germline ends came to 8 bases. The length of the CDR3 is 13 residues. The germline V gene has CDR1 LNHDA and CDR2 SQIVND (reference sequence). The CDR3 reads CASRDRHQETQYF. CDR3 DNA: TGTGCCAGTAGGGACAGACACCAAGAGACCCAGTACTTC.

The chain uses TRBV6-5 and TRBJ1-2; no reliable D call. The CDR3 totals 13 residues. Germline V CDR1 and CDR2: MNHEY, SVGAGI. Trimming removed 7 bases from V and 6 bases from J, with 15 bases in between. CDR3 nucleotides: TGTGCCAGCACCAACATCGTGAAGGATGGCTACACCTTC. It is translated as CASTNIVKDGYTF.

The rearrangement uses TRBV6-5 and TRBJ1-1, with D unclear. Germline lookup yields CDR1 MNHEY and CDR2 SVGAGI. The V end lost 0 bases, the J end lost 9 bases, and 11 bases lay between the germline ends. This CDR3 comprises 13 residues. The CDR3 loop reads CASSYSRTRQAFF. For the CDR3, the DNA is TGTGCCAGCAGTTACTCCCGTACTCGACAAGCTTTCTTT.

The chain recombines TRBV6-5 with TRBJ1-1; no firm D call. Germline V gene data show CDR1 as MNHEY and CDR2 as SVGAGI. This CDR3 has 14 amino acids. V was clipped by 2 bases and J by 3 bases, with 10 bases between them. The DNA for the CDR3 is TGTGCCAGCAGTTACAATGGGGTCTACACTGAAGCTTTCTTT. Its protein is CASSYNGVYTEAFF.

The chain is built from TRBV5-1 and TRBJ1-2; D is perhaps TRBD1 (6 bases). The V end lost 0 bases, the J end lost 7 bases, and 16 bases lay between the germline ends. Germline CDR1 and CDR2: SGHRS and YFSETQ. The CDR3 is 15 amino acids. CDR3 DNA: TGCGCCAGCAGCTTGGTGGTCCAGGGGAGGGGTGGCTACACCTTC. As protein: CASSLVVQGRGGYTF. The full variable domain, completed using reference TRBV5-1 and TRBJ1-2, is KAGVTQTPRYLIKTRGQQVTLSCSPISGHRSVSWYQQTPGQGLQFLFEYFSETQRNKGNFPGRFSGRQFSNSRSEMNVSTLELGDSALYLCASSLVVQGRGGYTFGSGTRLTVV.

The rearrangement joins TRBV18 to TRBJ1-2; the D is unclear. V was trimmed by 1 base and J by 3 bases, leaving 6 bases between them. The CDR3 contains 13 residues. The germline V gene has CDR1 KGHSH and CDR2 LQKENI. The DNA of the CDR3 is TGTGCCAGCTCACCACAGGGTGACTATGGCTACACCTTC. Protein product: CASSPQGDYGYTF.

V is TRBV30 and J is TRBJ1-1, with 12 nucleotides matching TRBD1. From germline, CDR1 is GTSNPN and CDR2 SVGIG (reference sequence). The CDR3 runs to 14 residues. With V trimmed by 2 bases and J by 7 bases, 5 bases remained unmatched. DNA of the CDR3: TGTGCCTGGAGTCGGGACAGGGGGCGCGGTGAAGCTTTCTTT. This gives the protein CAWSRDRGRGEAFF.

The V and J genes are TRBV3-1 (or the pseudogene TRBV3-2) and TRBJ2-5; D call uncertain. The ends were cut back, 8 bases at V and 7 bases at J, with 14 bases in the middle. There are 12 residues in the CDR3. The germline V gene has CDR1 LGHDT and CDR2 YNNKEL (reference sequence). The DNA for the CDR3 is TGTGCCAGCCAGTACGGGTCAGGGACCCAGTACTTC. Translated, it gives CASQYGSGTQYF.

CDR3 protein: CASSTTGGVEQFF. CDR3 nucleotides: TGTGCCAGCAGCACGACAGGGGGCGTTGAGCAGTTCTTC. This chain links TRBV28 with TRBJ2-1, with 10 positions matching TRBD1. V gave up 6 bases and J gave up 9 bases; unmatched junction bases: 5. The CDR3 extends over 13 amino acids. CDR1 is MDHEN and CDR2 is SYDVKM in the germline V gene.

The sample holds a few counts of this clone. The J gene is TRBJ1-2, the V gene TRBV6-5; unclear D gene. V was pared by 2 bases and J by 7 bases, with 14 bases between. The CDR3 consists of 14 residues. CDR1 and CDR2 from the germline V gene are MNHEY and SVGAGI. The CDR3 protein is CASSYVPGVGGYTF. Here the CDR3 DNA reads TGTGCCAGCAGTTACGTACCGGGAGTTGGTGGCTACACCTTC.

This chain joins TRBV6-5 and TRBJ2-7; possible D gene TRBD1, 5 bases. Trimming took off 7 bases at V and 1 base at J, with 17 bases between the two ends. There are 15 residues in the CDR3. Looked up from germline, CDR1 is MNHEY and CDR2 is SVGAGI. CDR3 amino acids: CASTTAGSPSYEQYV. The CDR3 DNA reads TGTGCCAGCACTACAGCAGGGTCACCGTCCTACGAGCAGTACGTC.

This chain links TRBV24-1 with TRBJ1-2, with D hard to call. Trimming took 5 bases from V and 4 from J, leaving 10 bases between them. Germline-derived CDR1 and CDR2 are KGHDR and SFDVKD. The CDR3 length is 13 residues. The CDR3 protein is CATSVGSTYGYTF. DNA of the CDR3: TGTGCCACCAGTGTAGGCAGCACCTATGGCTACACCTTC.

This clone has just a few counts. CDR3 sequence (DNA): TGTGCCAGCAGTTTATCGACGAACGCGAACTATGGCTACACCTTC. As protein: CASSLSTNANYGYTF. This chain uses TRBV7-2 with TRBJ1-2; no reliable D call. Germline V gives CDR1 SGHTA, CDR2 FQGNSA. The CDR3 has 15 amino acids. Trimming took 6 bases from V and 2 from J, leaving 16 bases between them.

The rearrangement links TRBV24-1 to TRBJ1-1; 9 bases agree with TRBD1. The CDR3 loop spans 17 amino acids. Germline CDR1 is KGHDR and CDR2 is SFDVKD. V shed 7 bases and J 0 bases; nucleotides not matched to a gene: 11. DNA for the CDR3: TGTGCCACCAGAGGACAGGGGTTAGACCAAATGAACACTGAAGCTTTCTTT. It translates to CATRGQGLDQMNTEAFF.

The CDR3 sequence is CASSLRRVSNQPQHF. The CDR3 nucleotides read TGTGCCAGCTCACTTCGACGGGTGAGCAATCAGCCCCAGCATTTT. This rearrangement joins TRBV18 to TRBJ1-5; D gene ambiguous. Trimming took 4 bases from V and 1 from J, leaving 11 bases between them. The CDR3 runs 15 residues. Germline V gives CDR1 KGHSH, CDR2 LQKENI.

This sequence joins TRBV30 and TRBJ1-2; D is perhaps TRBD1 (6 bases). V lost 0 bases and J 3 bases, leaving 11 bases between the germline ends. This CDR3 spans 14 amino acids. CDR1 is GTSNPN, CDR2 SVGIG, per germline (reference sequence). The CDR3 sequence: CAWSVRQDHYGYTF. Written as DNA, the CDR3 is TGTGCCTGGAGTGTACGACAGGACCACTATGGCTACACCTTC.

The chain uses TRBV28 and TRBJ2-2, with no clear D. V lost 2 bases, J lost 6 bases, and 13 bases lay in between. The CDR3 is made up of 15 amino acids. Germline CDR1 reads MDHEN; CDR2 reads SYDVKM. The CDR3 DNA is TGTGCCAGCAGTTTACCCTCGTTAGGCGCCGGGGAGCTGTTTTTT. Its translation is CASSLPSLGAGELFF.

The chain carries TRBV28 and TRBJ1-5, with no clear D. This CDR3 comprises 15 residues. Germline V CDR1 and CDR2: MDHEN, SYDVKM. Trimming cost V 6 bases and J 2 bases, with 14 bases left between them. The CDR3 is CASSGWAHGNQPQHF. For the CDR3, the DNA is TGTGCCAGCAGCGGGTGGGCGCATGGCAATCAGCCCCAGCATTTT. The full variable domain, completed using reference TRBV28 and TRBJ1-5, is DVKVTQSSRYLVKRTGEKVFLECVQDMDHENMFWYRQDPGLGLRLIYFSYDVKMKEKGDIPEGYSVSREKKERFSLILESASTNQTSMYLCASSGWAHGNQPQHFGDGTRLSIL.

The chain joins TRBV7-2 to TRBJ1-5; D remains unclear. The CDR3 contains 15 residues. V lost 5 bases, J lost 2 bases, and 13 bases lay in between. Germline values: CDR1 SGHTA, CDR2 FQGNSA. CDR3 nucleotide sequence: TGTGCCAGCAGCCTAGACGGCCTCGGCAATCAGCCCCAGCATTTT. It translates to CASSLDGLGNQPQHF.

In this sample, this clone turned up a few times. The V gene is TRBV7-2, the J gene TRBJ1-1, with 10 bases identical to TRBD1. Trimming at V came to 2 bases and at J to 9 bases, leaving 12 bases not matched to a gene. Germline assignment: CDR1 SGHTA and CDR2 FQGNSA. The CDR3 extends over 16 amino acids. CDR3 DNA: TGTGCCAGCAGCTTAACTAGGGACAGGGGCGCAACTCAAGCTTTCTTT. It is translated as CASSLTRDRGATQAFF.